One sample yielded the 18 T cell receptor beta chains listed below, sequenced in a study of neoadjuvant nivolumab and ipilimumab in lung cancer. Profiling relied on immunoSEQ multiplex PCR, and the TCRdb table lists in-frame clones only, not all of them. The sample lists 25,000 to 35,000 clones, approximately 90% occurring once. The sample was peripheral blood, taken after neoadjuvant nivolumab, alone or with ipilimumab, at or shortly before surgery. Receptors were obtained from an adult with non-small cell lung cancer.

The rearrangement joins TRBV6-1 to TRBJ1-6; 7 bases are a match to TRBD1. Germline V lookup: CDR1 MNHNS, CDR2 SASEGT. This CDR3 has 14 amino acids. V shed 6 bases, J shed 10 bases, and the junction held 9 bases outside the gene matches. The CDR3 loop reads CASRGQRDLSPLHF. Written as DNA, the CDR3 is TGTGCCAGCAGGGGACAGAGGGACCTATCACCCCTCCACTTT.

The chain employs TRBV5-4 and TRBJ2-1; 10 nucleotides match TRBD1. Germline lookup yields CDR1 SGHNT and CDR2 YYREEE (reference sequence). V was clipped by 4 bases and J by 8 bases; unmatched bases: 9. The CDR3 loop spans 15 amino acids. This CDR3 is CASSIPTGGVDEQFF. CDR3 DNA: TGTGCCAGCAGCATCCCGACAGGGGGCGTGGATGAGCAGTTCTTC.

V is TRBV10-3 and J is TRBJ2-1; 8 nucleotides align to TRBD1. Germline CDR1 and CDR2: ENHRY and SYGVKD. This CDR3 region has 16 residues. With 4 bases clipped from V and 2 bases from J, the junction kept 7 bases outside the gene matches. CDR3 nucleotides: TGTGCCATCAGTGTGGTAGGGACAGGAGCCTACAATGAGCAGTTCTTC. This sequence encodes CAISVVGTGAYNEQFF.

V is TRBV6-6 and J is TRBJ1-1, with 7 bases aligning to TRBD1. The V and J ends lost 6 bases and 4 bases, in that order; junction bases with no gene match: 5. In germline, CDR1 is MNHNY, CDR2 SVGAGI (reference sequence). The CDR3 has 13 amino acids. The CDR3, as DNA: TGTGCCAGCAGGAGAGGACAGGCCACTGAAGCTTTCTTT. Translated: CASRRGQATEAFF.

This clone was detected a few times. The chain couples TRBV19 to TRBJ2-6; 7 bases line up with TRBD1. Trimming removed 4 bases from V and 0 bases from J; junction bases left unmatched: 6. Germline lookup yields CDR1 LNHDA and CDR2 SQIVND (reference sequence). The CDR3 has 17 residues. DNA of the CDR3: TGTGCCAGTAGTAAGGGACAGTTACCCTCTGGGGCCAACGTCCTGACTTTC. Amino acids: CASSKGQLPSGANVLTF.

The rearrangement uses TRBV18 and TRBJ1-2; TRBD1 matches at 10 bases. J lost 10 bases, V lost 3 bases, and 5 bases had no gene match. Germline V gives CDR1 KGHSH, CDR2 LQKENI. The CDR3 length is 13 residues. CDR3 DNA sequence: TGTGCCAGCTCACCGCGGGACAGGGGAACCTACACCTTC. This translates into CASSPRDRGTYTF.

This clone is judged medium-sized. The rearrangement links TRBV6-5 to TRBJ2-5, with TRBD1 as a possible D gene (6 bases). The V gene's germline CDR1 is MNHEY and CDR2 SVGAGI. The CDR3 has 14 amino acids. The ends were cut back, 5 bases at V and 3 bases at J, with 13 bases in the middle. The DNA for the CDR3 is TGTGCCAGCAGTGAACAGGGTAGAGAAGAGACCCAGTACTTC. Translation: CASSEQGREETQYF.

The CDR3 DNA sequence: TGTGCCAGCTCACCAGACAGCGGAAACACCATATATTTT. It is translated as CASSPDSGNTIYF. This rearrangement joins TRBV18 to TRBJ1-3, with a tentative D call TRBD1 (5 bases). CDR1 and CDR2 (germline): KGHSH, LQKENI. This CDR3 region has 13 residues. V dropped 2 bases and J dropped 4 bases, with 6 bases sitting between them.

The chain's CDR3 is CASSLQGLNTGELFF. As DNA, the CDR3 is TGTGCCAGCAGCTTGCAGGGGCTCAACACCGGGGAGCTGTTTTTT. This chain uses TRBV5-4 with TRBJ2-2, with a weak D call TRBD1 (6 bases). Trimming shortened V by 1 base and J by 2 bases, and 9 bases separated the two germline ends. The germline V gene encodes CDR1 SGHNT and CDR2 YYREEE (reference sequence). There are 15 residues in the CDR3.

The rearrangement uses TRBV14 and TRBJ2-3; the D is unclear. V lost 3 bases, J lost 4 bases, and 11 bases lay in between. There are 14 residues in the CDR3. CDR1 and CDR2 from the germline V gene are SGHDN and FVKESK. The CDR3 coding sequence is TGTGCCAGCAGCCACGCGCGGCCACCAGATACGCAGTATTTT. It specifies CASSHARPPDTQYF.

The chain carries TRBV6-5 and TRBJ2-3; 8 bases match TRBD2. The V and J ends lost 2 bases and 1 base, in that order; junction bases with no gene match: 5. The CDR3 totals 16 residues. Germline CDR1 and CDR2: MNHEY and SVGAGI. CDR3 amino acids: CASSYGAGGGTDTQYF. The DNA for the CDR3 is TGTGCCAGCAGTTACGGGGCGGGGGGAGGCACAGATACGCAGTATTTT.

The CDR3 here is CASARSPLAYEQYF. Written as DNA, the CDR3 is TGTGCCAGCGCCCGGTCGCCCCTAGCCTACGAGCAGTACTTC. The chain couples TRBV7-2 to TRBJ2-7, with no clear D. Germline CDR1 SGHTA, CDR2 FQGNSA. This CDR3 is built from 14 residues. Trimming cost V 8 bases and J 2 bases, with 16 bases left between them.

The chain carries TRBV7-8 and TRBJ2-7; D possibly matches TRBD1 or TRBD2 (5 bases each). V lost 7 bases and J lost 6, with 13 bases in between. CDR3 length: 12 amino acids. Germline CDR1 and CDR2: SGHVS and FQNEAQ. The CDR3 protein is CASTLLGTEQYF. The CDR3 DNA is TGTGCCAGCACCCTCTTGGGGACCGAGCAGTACTTC.

The genes are TRBV27 and TRBJ2-1; the match to TRBD2 covers 7 bases. V lost 9 bases to trimming and J lost 3 bases; unmatched junction nucleotides: 11. The CDR3 spans 15 residues. Germline V gene sequence: CDR1 MNHEY, CDR2 SMNVEV (reference sequence). The CDR3 sequence is CASVHGGGGYNEQFF. The CDR3 DNA is TGTGCCAGTGTGCACGGAGGCGGGGGCTACAATGAGCAGTTCTTC.

Here the CDR3 reads CASAKGTVLGNTIYF. In nucleotides, the CDR3 is TGTGCCAGCGCTAAGGGGACGGTACTTGGAAACACCATATATTTT. The genes are TRBV6-5 and TRBJ1-3, with D tentatively TRBD1 (5 bases). CDR1 and CDR2 (germline): MNHEY, SVGAGI. The CDR3 is made up of 15 amino acids. The ends were cut back, 8 bases at V and 3 bases at J, with 17 bases in the middle.

The V call is TRBV7-2, the J call TRBJ1-2; D is unresolved. The V and J ends lost 0 bases and 5 bases respectively, with 13 bases between them. CDR1 is SGHTA, CDR2 FQGNSA, per germline. The CDR3 contains 15 residues. In nucleotides, the CDR3 is TGTGCCAGCAGCTTAGCGGGAATGGGAAGTTATGGCTACACCTTC. Translated, it gives CASSLAGMGSYGYTF.

This chain connects TRBV7-8 to TRBJ1-4; the D gene is possibly TRBD1 (5 bases). Germline V lookup: CDR1 SGHVS, CDR2 FQNEAQ. With 5 bases removed from V and 4 bases from J, the gap between germline ends came to 11 bases. This CDR3 region has 14 residues. CDR3 bases: TGTGCCAGCAGCCAGGGACGGCATAATGAAAAACTGTTTTTT. Its protein is CASSQGRHNEKLFF.

The chain uses TRBV7-3 and TRBJ2-1, with D possibly being TRBD1 (5 bases). The V end lost 2 bases, the J end lost 1 base, and 18 bases lay between the germline ends. CDR3 length: 18 amino acids. Germline CDR1 SGHTA, CDR2 FQGTGA. CDR3 nucleotide sequence: TGTGCCAGCAGCTTAGCTGTGTTTGACAGCCTTTCCTACAATGAGCAGTTCTTC. This codes for CASSLAVFDSLSYNEQFF.